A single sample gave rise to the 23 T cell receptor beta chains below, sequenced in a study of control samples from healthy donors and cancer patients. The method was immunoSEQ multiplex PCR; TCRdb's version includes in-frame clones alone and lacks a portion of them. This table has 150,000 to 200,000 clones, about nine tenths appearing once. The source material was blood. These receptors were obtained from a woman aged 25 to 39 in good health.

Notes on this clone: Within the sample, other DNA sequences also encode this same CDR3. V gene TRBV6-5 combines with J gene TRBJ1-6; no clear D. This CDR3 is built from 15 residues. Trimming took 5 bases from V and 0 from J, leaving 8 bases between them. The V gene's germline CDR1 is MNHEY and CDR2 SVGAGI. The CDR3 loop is CASSRDSSYNSPLHF. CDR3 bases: TGTGCCAGCAGTAGGGATAGCTCCTATAATTCACCCCTCCACTTT.

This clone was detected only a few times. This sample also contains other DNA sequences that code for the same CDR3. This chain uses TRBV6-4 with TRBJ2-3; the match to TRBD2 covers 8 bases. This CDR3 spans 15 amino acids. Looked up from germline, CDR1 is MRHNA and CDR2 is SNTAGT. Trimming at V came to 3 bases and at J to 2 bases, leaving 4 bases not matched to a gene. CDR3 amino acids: CASSEASGSTDTQYF. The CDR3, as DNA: TGTGCCAGCAGTGAAGCTAGCGGGTCCACAGATACGCAGTATTTT.

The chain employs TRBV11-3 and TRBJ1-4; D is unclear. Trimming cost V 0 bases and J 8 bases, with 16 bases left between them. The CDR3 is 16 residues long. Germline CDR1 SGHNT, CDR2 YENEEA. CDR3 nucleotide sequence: TGTGCCAGCAGCTTAGATATGGCAGGCCCGAGGGAAAAACTGTTTTTT. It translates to CASSLDMAGPREKLFF.

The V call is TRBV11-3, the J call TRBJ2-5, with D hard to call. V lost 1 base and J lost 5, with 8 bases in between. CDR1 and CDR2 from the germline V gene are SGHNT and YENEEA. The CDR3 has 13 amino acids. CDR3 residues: CASSLGPQETQYF. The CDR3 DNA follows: TGTGCCAGCAGCTTAGGGCCACAGGAGACCCAGTACTTC.

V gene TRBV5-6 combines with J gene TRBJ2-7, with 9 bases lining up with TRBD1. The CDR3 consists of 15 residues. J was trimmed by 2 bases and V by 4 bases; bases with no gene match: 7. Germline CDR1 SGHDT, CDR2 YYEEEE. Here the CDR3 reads CASSPSGTGTYEQYF. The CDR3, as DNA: TGTGCCAGCAGCCCATCCGGGACAGGGACCTACGAGCAGTACTTC.

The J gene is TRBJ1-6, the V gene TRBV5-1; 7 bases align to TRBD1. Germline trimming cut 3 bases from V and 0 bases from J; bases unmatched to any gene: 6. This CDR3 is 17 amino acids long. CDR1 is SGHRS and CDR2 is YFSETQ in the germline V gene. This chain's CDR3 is CASSYSTGSSYNSPLHF. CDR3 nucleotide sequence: TGCGCCAGCAGCTACTCGACAGGGAGCTCCTATAATTCACCCCTCCACTTT.

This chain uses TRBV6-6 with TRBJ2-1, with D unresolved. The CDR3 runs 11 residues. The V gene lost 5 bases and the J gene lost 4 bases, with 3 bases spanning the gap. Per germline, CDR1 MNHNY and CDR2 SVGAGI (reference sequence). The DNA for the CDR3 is TGTGCCAGCAGTCCATACAATGAGCAGTTCTTC. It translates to CASSPYNEQFF.

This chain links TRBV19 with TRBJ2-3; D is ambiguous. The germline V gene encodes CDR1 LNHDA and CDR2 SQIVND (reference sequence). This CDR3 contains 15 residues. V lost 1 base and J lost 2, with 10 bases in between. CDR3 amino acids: CASSIVASLTDTQYF. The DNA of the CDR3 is TGTGCCAGTAGTATAGTGGCATCCCTCACAGATACGCAGTATTTT.

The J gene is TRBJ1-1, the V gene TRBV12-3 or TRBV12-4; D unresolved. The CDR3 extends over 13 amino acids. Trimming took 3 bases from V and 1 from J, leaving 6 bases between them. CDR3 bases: TGTGCCAGCAGTTTGGTACAGAACACTGAAGCTTTCTTT. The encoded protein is CASSLVQNTEAFF.

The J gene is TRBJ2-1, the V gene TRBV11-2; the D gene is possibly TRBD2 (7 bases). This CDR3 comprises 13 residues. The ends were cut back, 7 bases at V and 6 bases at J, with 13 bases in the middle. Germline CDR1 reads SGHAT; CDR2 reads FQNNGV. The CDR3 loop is CASIRGRANEQFF. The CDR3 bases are TGTGCCAGCATAAGGGGGAGGGCCAATGAGCAGTTCTTC.

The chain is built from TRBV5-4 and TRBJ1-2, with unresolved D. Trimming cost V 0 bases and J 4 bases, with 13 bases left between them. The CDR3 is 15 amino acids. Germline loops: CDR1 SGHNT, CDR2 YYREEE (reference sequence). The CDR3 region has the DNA TGTGCCAGCAGCTTGGAGGACGCATATAGCTATGGCTACACCTTC. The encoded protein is CASSLEDAYSYGYTF. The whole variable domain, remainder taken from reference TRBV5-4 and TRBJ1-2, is ETGVTQSPTHLIKTRGQQVTLRCSSQSGHNTVSWYQQALGQGPQFIFQYYREEENGRGNFPPRFSGLQFPNYSSELNVNALELDDSALYLCASSLEDAYSYGYTFGSGTRLTVV.

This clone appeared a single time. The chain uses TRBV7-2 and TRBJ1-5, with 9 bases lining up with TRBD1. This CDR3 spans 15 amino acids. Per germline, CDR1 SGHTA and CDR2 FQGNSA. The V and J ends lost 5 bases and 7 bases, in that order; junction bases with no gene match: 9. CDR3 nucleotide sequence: TGTGCCAGCAGCCCCGGGACAGGGAGGAGACAGCCCCAGCATTTT. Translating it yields CASSPGTGRRQPQHF. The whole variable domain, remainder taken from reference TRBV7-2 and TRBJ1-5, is GAGVSQSPSNKVTEKGKDVELRCDPISGHTALYWYRQSLGQGLEFLIYFQGNSAPDKSGLPSDRFSAERTGGSVSTLTIQRTQQEDSAVYLCASSPGTGRRQPQHFGDGTRLSIL.

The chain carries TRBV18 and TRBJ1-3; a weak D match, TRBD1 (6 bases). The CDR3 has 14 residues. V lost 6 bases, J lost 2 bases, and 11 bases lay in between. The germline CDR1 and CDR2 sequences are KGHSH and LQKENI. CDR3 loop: CASSPGQTGNTIYF. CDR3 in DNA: TGTGCCAGCTCTCCAGGACAGACTGGAAACACCATATATTTT.

This chain's CDR3 is CASSFDSLRGYTF. In nucleotides, the CDR3 is TGTGCCAGCAGTTTCGACAGTTTAAGGGGCTACACCTTC. The chain is built from TRBV12-3 or TRBV12-4 and TRBJ1-2; D may be TRBD1 (5 bases). The CDR3 is 13 amino acids. The V and J ends lost 3 bases and 8 bases respectively, with 13 bases between them.

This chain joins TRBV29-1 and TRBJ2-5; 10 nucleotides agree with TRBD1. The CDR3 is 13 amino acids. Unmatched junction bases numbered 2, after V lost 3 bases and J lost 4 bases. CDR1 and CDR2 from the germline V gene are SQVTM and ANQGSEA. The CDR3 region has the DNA TGCAGCGTTGAGAGGACAGGGGGAGAGACCCAGTACTTC. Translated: CSVERTGGETQYF. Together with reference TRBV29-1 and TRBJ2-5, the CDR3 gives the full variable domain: SAVISQKPSRDICQRGTSLTIQCQVDSQVTMMFWYRQQPGQSLTLIATANQGSEATYESGFVIDKFPISRPNLTFSTLTVSNMSPEDSSIYLCSVERTGGETQYFGPGTRLLVL.

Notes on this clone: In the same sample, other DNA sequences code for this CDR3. CDR3 coding DNA: TGTGCCAGCAGTTTCAGTAATCAGCCCCAGCATTTT. Translation: CASSFSNQPQHF. The V gene is TRBV12-3 or TRBV12-4, the J gene TRBJ1-5; D is undetermined. V was trimmed by 3 bases and J by 4 bases, leaving 4 bases between them. The CDR3 totals 12 residues.

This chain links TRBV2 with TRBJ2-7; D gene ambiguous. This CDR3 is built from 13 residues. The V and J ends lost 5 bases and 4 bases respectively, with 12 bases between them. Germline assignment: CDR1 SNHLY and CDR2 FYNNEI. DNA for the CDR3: TGTGCCAGCAGTCCCCTCAGTGAATACGAGCAGTACTTC. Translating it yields CASSPLSEYEQYF.

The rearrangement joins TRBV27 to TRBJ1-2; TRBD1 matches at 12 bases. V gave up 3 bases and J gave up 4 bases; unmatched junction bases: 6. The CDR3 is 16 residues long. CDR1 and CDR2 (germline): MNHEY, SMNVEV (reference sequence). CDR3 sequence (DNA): TGTGCCAGCAGTTTGGCCGGGACAGGGGGCGGCTATGGCTACACCTTC. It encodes CASSLAGTGGGYGYTF.

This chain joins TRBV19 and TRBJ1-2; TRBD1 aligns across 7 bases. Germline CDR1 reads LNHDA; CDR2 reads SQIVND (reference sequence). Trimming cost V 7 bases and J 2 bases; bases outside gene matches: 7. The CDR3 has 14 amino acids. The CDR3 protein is CASTRTGPNYGYTF. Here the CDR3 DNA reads TGTGCCAGTACCCGGACAGGACCGAACTATGGCTACACCTTC.

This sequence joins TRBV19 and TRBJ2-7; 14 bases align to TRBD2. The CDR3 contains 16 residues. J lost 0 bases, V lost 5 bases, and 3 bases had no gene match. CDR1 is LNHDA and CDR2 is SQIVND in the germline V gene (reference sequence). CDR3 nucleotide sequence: TGTGCCAGTAGTCCGGGACTAGCGGGAGCCTCCTACGAGCAGTACTTC. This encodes CASSPGLAGASYEQYF.

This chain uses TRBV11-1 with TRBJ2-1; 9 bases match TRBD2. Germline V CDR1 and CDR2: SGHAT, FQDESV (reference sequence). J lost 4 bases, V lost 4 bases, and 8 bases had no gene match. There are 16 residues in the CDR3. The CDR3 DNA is TGTGCCAGCAGCTCCCGGATAGCGGGAGAGTACAATGAGCAGTTCTTC. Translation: CASSSRIAGEYNEQFF.

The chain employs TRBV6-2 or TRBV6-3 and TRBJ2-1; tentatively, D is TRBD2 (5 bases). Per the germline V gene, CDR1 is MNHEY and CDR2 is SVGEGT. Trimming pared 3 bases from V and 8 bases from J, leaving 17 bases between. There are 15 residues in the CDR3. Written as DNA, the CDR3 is TGTGCCAGCAGTTATTCACCACTAGAGACGGATGAGCAGTTCTTC. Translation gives CASSYSPLETDEQFF.

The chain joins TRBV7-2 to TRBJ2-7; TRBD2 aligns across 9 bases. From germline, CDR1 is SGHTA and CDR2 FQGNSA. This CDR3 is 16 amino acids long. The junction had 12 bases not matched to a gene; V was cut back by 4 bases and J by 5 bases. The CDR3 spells CASSSPPPSGIHEQYF. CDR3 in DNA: TGTGCCAGCAGCTCGCCCCCCCCTAGCGGGATCCACGAGCAGTACTTC.